What follows is one T cell receptor (beta chain) and its context. This sample stems from a study of control samples from healthy donors and cancer patients. With 4 bases clipped from V and 5 bases from J, the junction kept 10 bases outside the gene matches. This CDR3 has 15 amino acids. CDR1 SGHRS and CDR2 YFSETQ come from the germline V gene. Profiling relied on immunoSEQ multiplex PCR, and the TCRdb table lists in-frame clones only, not all of them. The sample carries about 34,000 clones, around 83% recorded once. The receptor was isolated from a woman between 40 and 55 years old with lung cancer. The chain employs TRBV5-1 and TRBJ2-5, with 8 bases matching TRBD2. Sequences were obtained from PBMCs. Here the CDR3 reads CASSQAGGLWETQYF. CDR3 sequence (DNA): TGCGCCAGCAGCCAGGCGGGGGGCCTCTGGGAGACCCAGTACTTC.